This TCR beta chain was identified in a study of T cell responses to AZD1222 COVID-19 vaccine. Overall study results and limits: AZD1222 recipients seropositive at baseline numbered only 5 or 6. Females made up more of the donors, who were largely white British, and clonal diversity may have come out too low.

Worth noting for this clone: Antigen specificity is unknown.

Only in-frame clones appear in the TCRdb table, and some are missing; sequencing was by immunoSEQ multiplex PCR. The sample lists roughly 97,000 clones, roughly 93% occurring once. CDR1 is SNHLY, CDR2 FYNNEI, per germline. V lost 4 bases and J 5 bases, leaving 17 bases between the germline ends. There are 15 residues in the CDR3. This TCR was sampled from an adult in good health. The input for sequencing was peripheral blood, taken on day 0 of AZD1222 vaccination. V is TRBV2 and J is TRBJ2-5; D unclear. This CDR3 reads CASSVMNVLRETQYF. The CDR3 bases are TGTGCCAGCAGTGTGATGAATGTTCTTCGGGAGACCCAGTACTTC.